Following are 18 T cell receptor beta chains from one sample sequenced in a study of Graves' ophthalmopathy and Graves' hyperthyroidism. Investigators amplified TCR beta CDR3 regions from RNA transcripts. RT-PCR was first run with HTBI primers, then multiplex PCR in a second round. TCRdb reanalysed the multiplex PCR reads using MiXCR and keeps one entry per CDR3 protein. The profile covers around 1.1 million distinct CDR3 sequences, with 35% to 40% appearing a single time and more than 9.5% taken by the ten largest. The source material was peripheral blood or thyroid tissue (not recorded which). Every receptor here comes from an adult man with Graves' hyperthyroidism.

The chain combines TRBV15 with TRBJ1-6, with D possibly matching TRBD1 (5 bases). CDR1 is LNHNV and CDR2 is YYDKDF in the germline V gene (reference sequence). The ends were cut back, 1 base at V and 6 bases at J, with 10 bases in the middle. This CDR3 is built from 15 residues. CDR3 protein: CATSRVRQTNSPLHF. DNA for the CDR3: TGTGCCACCAGCAGAGTCCGACAGACTAATTCACCCCTCCACTTT.

The CDR3 coding sequence is TGTGCCAGCAGTTACCCAAAGAGGACAGGGAAAGAGACCCAGTACTTC. Translating gives CASSYPKRTGKETQYF. The gene calls are TRBV6-2 or TRBV6-3 and TRBJ2-5; 8 positions agree with TRBD1. Per germline, CDR1 MNHEY and CDR2 SVGEGT. The CDR3 consists of 16 residues. Unmatched junction bases numbered 8, after V lost 2 bases and J lost 3 bases.

The J gene is TRBJ2-7, the V gene TRBV7-9; D possibly corresponds to TRBD2 (7 bases). Per germline, CDR1 SEHNR and CDR2 FQNEAQ (reference sequence). The CDR3 length is 14 residues. V lost 1 base and J lost 3, with 10 bases in between. CDR3 residues: CASSLGGGIYEQYF. The DNA for the CDR3 is TGTGCCAGCAGCTTAGGGGGGGGCATCTACGAGCAGTACTTC.

The J gene is TRBJ1-2, the V gene TRBV10-3, with D unresolved. The CDR3 runs 12 residues. Per the germline V gene, CDR1 is ENHRY and CDR2 is SYGVKD. Trimming removed 4 bases at V and 5 bases at J, with 8 bases between. The CDR3 DNA reads as TGTGCCATCAGTGGGCCGACATATGGCTACACCTTC. It is translated as CAISGPTYGYTF.

The V call is TRBV15, the J call TRBJ1-5; a weak D match, TRBD1 (5 bases). The CDR3 has 16 amino acids. Trimming removed 10 bases from V and 6 bases from J, with 25 bases in between. The germline gives CDR1 LNHNV, CDR2 YYDKDF (reference sequence). The CDR3 DNA is TGTGCCAGCAGTGATCCGGGGCAACCCTCGGGTCAGCCCCAGCATTTT. Amino acids: CASSDPGQPSGQPQHF.

This clonotype came up many times. The V and J genes are TRBV13 and TRBJ2-5; TRBD1 aligns across 11 bases. The germline gives CDR1 PRHDT, CDR2 FYEKMQ (reference sequence). The CDR3 loop spans 15 amino acids. V lost 5 bases to trimming and J lost 5 bases; unmatched junction nucleotides: 7. The CDR3 protein is CASSERTGGLETQYF. In DNA form, the CDR3 reads TGTGCCAGCAGCGAAAGGACAGGGGGCTTGGAGACCCAGTACTTC.

This clonotype came up many times. In nucleotides, the CDR3 is TGTGCCAGTAGACTCCCCGGGACAGGTACATCCGGGGCCAACGTCCTGACTTTC. It translates to CASRLPGTGTSGANVLTF. The chain joins TRBV19 to TRBJ2-6; 8 nucleotides match TRBD1. Per the germline V gene, CDR1 is LNHDA and CDR2 is SQIVND (reference sequence). The CDR3 length is 18 residues. The ends lost 6 bases at V and 4 bases at J; junction bases unmatched: 14.

This rearrangement joins TRBV24-1 to TRBJ1-4; 10 positions agree with TRBD1. CDR1 KGHDR and CDR2 SFDVKD come from the germline V gene. The V and J ends lost 3 bases and 8 bases, in that order; junction bases with no gene match: 5. The CDR3 has 15 amino acids. The CDR3 DNA reads as TGTGCCACCAGTGATCCAATGACAGGGGGCGAAAAACTGTTTTTT. Protein: CATSDPMTGGEKLFF.

This clonotype was picked up a small number of times. Germline and junction disagree at one end, which may indicate a read error. This chain joins TRBV10-2 and TRBJ1-6; 8 positions match TRBD1. Germline V gives CDR1 WSHSY, CDR2 SAAADI. The CDR3 runs 15 residues. The DNA of the CDR3 is TGTGCCAGCAGAAGCCCGGGACAGGATAATTCACCCCTCCACTTT. Encoded protein: CASRSPGQDNSPLHF.

On this clonotype itself: A much larger clone lies a single base off, so this may be a read error. The chain carries TRBV9 and TRBJ1-6; 9 bases align to TRBD1. Germline values: CDR1 SGDLS, CDR2 YYNGEE. This CDR3 contains 14 residues. For the CDR3, the DNA is TGTGCCGGCAGCGTTGACAGGGGGAATTCACCCCTCCACTTT. As protein: CAGSVDRGNSPLHF.

This clonotype was counted between two and nine times. The V and J genes are TRBV4-2 and TRBJ2-7; no clear D. The CDR3 spans 14 residues. Germline values: CDR1 LGHNA, CDR2 YNFKEQ. V gave up 1 base and J gave up 4 bases, with 11 bases separating them. The CDR3 bases are TGTGCCAGCAGCCAAGCTCCCACGGATTACGAGCAGTACTTC. Residues: CASSQAPTDYEQYF.

In nucleotides, the CDR3 is TGTGCCAGCAGCTCTCGTGGACAGGGGGCAACTGAAGCTTTCTTT. As protein: CASSSRGQGATEAFF. This chain uses TRBV25-1 with TRBJ1-1; 11 bases map to TRBD1. This CDR3 is 15 amino acids long. Germline assignment: CDR1 MGHDK and CDR2 SYGVNS. V lost 6 bases, J lost 5 bases, and 8 bases stayed unmatched. The full variable domain, its missing parts supplied by reference TRBV25-1 and TRBJ1-1, is EADIYQTPRYLVIGTGKKITLECSQTMGHDKMYWYQQDPGMELHLIHYSYGVNSTEKGDLSSESTVSRIRTEHFPLTLESARPSHTSQYLCASSSRGQGATEAFFGQGTRLTVV.

There are a few counts of this clonotype. CDR3: CASSVGVRGANQPQHF. The CDR3 region has the DNA TGTGCCAGCAGCGTGGGCGTCAGGGGGGCCAATCAGCCCCAGCATTTT. The rearrangement joins TRBV5-8 to TRBJ1-5; 7 nucleotides align to TRBD1. Germline V CDR1 and CDR2: SGHTS, YDEGEE. With 4 bases clipped from V and 3 bases from J, the junction kept 10 bases outside the gene matches. The CDR3 spans 16 residues.

This clonotype was seen ten or more times. The chain has TRBV19 and TRBJ1-5, with D possibly being TRBD1 (6 bases). The germline V gene encodes CDR1 LNHDA and CDR2 SQIVND (reference sequence). The CDR3 loop spans 16 amino acids. V lost 3 bases, J lost 4 bases, and 16 bases lay in between. The CDR3 spells CASSIVGAGVNQPQHF. The CDR3 nucleotides are TGTGCCAGTAGTATCGTGGGGGCAGGGGTGAATCAGCCCCAGCATTTT.

This clonotype showed up many times. The chain has TRBV2 and TRBJ2-5, with 8 bases that match TRBD2. J lost 7 bases, V lost 8 bases, and 6 bases had no gene match. This CDR3 is built from 12 residues. The germline gives CDR1 SNHLY, CDR2 FYNNEI. CDR3 DNA: TGTGCCAGCCCGGGAGGGTTGGGGACCCAGTACTTC. This sequence encodes CASPGGLGTQYF.

The chain combines TRBV20-1 with TRBJ1-1; 7 bases are shared with TRBD1. Trimming took 2 bases from V and 4 from J; bases not matched to a gene: 7. Germline CDR1 DFQATT, CDR2 SNEGSKA (reference sequence). This CDR3 is built from 14 residues. The CDR3 DNA is TGCAGTGCTAGAAAGACAGGGTTGGCCACTGAAGCTTTCTTT. Residues: CSARKTGLATEAFF.

This clonotype appeared a single time. As DNA, the CDR3 is TGTGCCATAGACCACAGGGGGAGCTATGGCTACACCTTC. Amino acids: CAIDHRGSYGYTF. This chain connects TRBV25-1 to TRBJ1-2, with 8 bases matching TRBD1. Trimming cost V 10 bases and J 4 bases; bases outside gene matches: 8. The CDR3 length is 13 residues. CDR1 and CDR2 from the germline V gene are MGHDK and SYGVNS.

This clonotype has ten or more counts. CDR3 nucleotide sequence: TGTGCCAGCAGTCCCTGGATCCCCGGGGGTGAAAAACTGTTTTTT. Translation gives CASSPWIPGGEKLFF. This rearrangement joins TRBV12-3 or TRBV12-4 to TRBJ1-4, with D maybe TRBD1 (5 bases). The CDR3 loop spans 15 amino acids. V was trimmed by 5 bases and J by 7 bases, leaving 17 bases between them.